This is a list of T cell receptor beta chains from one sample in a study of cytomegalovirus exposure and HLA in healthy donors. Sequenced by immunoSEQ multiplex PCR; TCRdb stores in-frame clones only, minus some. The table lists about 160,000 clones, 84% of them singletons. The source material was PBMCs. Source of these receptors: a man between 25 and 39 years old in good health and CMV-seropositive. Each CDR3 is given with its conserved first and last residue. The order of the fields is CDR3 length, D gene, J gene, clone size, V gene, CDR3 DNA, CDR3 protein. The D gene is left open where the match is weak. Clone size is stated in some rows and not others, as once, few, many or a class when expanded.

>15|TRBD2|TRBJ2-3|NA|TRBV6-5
TGTGCCAGCCGACTAGCCCTCCCACCCACAGATACGCAGTATTTT
CASRLALPPTDTQYF
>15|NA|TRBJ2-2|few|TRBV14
TGTGCCAGCAGCCGAAGATTCGGGGACACCGGGGAGCTGTTTTTT
CASSRRFGDTGELFF
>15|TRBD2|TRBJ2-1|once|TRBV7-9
TGTGCCAGCAGCCAGGGGCGGGAGGAATACAATGAGCAGTTCTTC
CASSQGREEYNEQFF
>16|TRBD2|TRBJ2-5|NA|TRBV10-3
TGTGCCATCAGTGGTTGGGGGGGAGTGAGTTCAGAGACCCAGTACTTC
CAISGWGGVSSETQYF
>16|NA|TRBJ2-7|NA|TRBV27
TGTGCCAGCAGTTTTGCTTTGGGGGAGGTACCCTACGAGCAGTACTTC
CASSFALGEVPYEQYF
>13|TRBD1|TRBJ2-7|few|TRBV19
TGTGCCAGTAGCAGACAGGGGGCGAACGAGCAGTACTTC
CASSRQGANEQYF
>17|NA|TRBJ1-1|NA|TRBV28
TGTGCCAGCAGTCTTGTTAATTTTGACAGTTGGAACACTGAAGCTTTCTTT
CASSLVNFDSWNTEAFF
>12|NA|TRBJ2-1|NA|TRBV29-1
TGCAGCGCGGGGAAGGCCGACAATGAGCAGTTCTTC
CSAGKADNEQFF
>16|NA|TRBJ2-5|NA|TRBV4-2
TGTGCCAGCAGCCAAGCAGTTGTTAGCGGAAAAGAGACCCAGTACTTC
CASSQAVVSGKETQYF
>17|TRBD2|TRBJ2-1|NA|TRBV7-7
TGTGCCAGCAGCTTAGGGGGACTAGCGGGGGGCTACAATGAGCAGTTCTTC
CASSLGGLAGGYNEQFF
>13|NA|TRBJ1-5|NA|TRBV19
TGTGCCAGTAGTAGGGGAGGGGGGTCGGCCCAGCATTTT
CASSRGGGSAQHF
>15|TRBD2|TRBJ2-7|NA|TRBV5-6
TGTGCCAGCAGCTTGATACCTAGCGGTTCCTACGAGCAGTACTTC
CASSLIPSGSYEQYF
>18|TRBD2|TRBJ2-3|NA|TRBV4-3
TGCGCCAGCAGCCAAGATCCCCCGACTAGCGGAGCCCTAGATACGCAGTATTTT
CASSQDPPTSGALDTQYF
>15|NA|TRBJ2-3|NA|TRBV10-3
TGTGCCATCAGAAAGGACAGCATTTACACAGATACGCAGTATTTT
CAIRKDSIYTDTQYF
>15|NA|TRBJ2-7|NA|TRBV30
TGTGCCTGGAGTAGTTCGAGCGGGCGCCTTAAGGAGCAGTACTTC
CAWSSSSGRLKEQYF
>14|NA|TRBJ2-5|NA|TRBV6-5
TGTGCCAGCAGTTACAACAGGGGAGGAAAGACCCAGTACTTC
CASSYNRGGKTQYF
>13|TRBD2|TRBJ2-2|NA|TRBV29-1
TGCAGCGTTCCGGGACTAGCGGCCGGGGAGCTGTTTTTT
CSVPGLAAGELFF
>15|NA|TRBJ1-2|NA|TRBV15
TGTGCCACCAGCAGAGATCTAGACAGGAACTATGGCTACACCTTC
CATSRDLDRNYGYTF
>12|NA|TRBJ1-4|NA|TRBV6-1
TGTGCCAGCAGCGGAAGCAGGGAAAAACTGTTTTTT
CASSGSREKLFF
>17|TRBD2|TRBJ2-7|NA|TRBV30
TGTGCCTGGAGTGTTCGACGGGGACTAGCGGGGGTCTACGAGCAGTACTTC
CAWSVRRGLAGVYEQYF
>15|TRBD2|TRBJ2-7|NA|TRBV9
TGTGCCAGCAGCGTAGCGGGCGGGAGCTCCTACGAGCAGTACTTC
CASSVAGGSSYEQYF
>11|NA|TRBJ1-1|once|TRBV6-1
TGTGCCAGCAGAGAGGGCACTGAAGCTTTCTTT
CASREGTEAFF
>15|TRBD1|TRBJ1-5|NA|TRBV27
TGTGCCAGCAGTTTAACAGGGGGCATCAATCAGCCCCAGCATTTT
CASSLTGGINQPQHF
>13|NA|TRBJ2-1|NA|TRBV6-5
TGTGCCAGCAGTTACTCGTCTCTTTCGGAGCAGTTCTTC
CASSYSSLSEQFF
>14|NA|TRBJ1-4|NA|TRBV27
TGTGCCAGCAGTTTTGCGTGGGGCCGGGAAAAACTGTTTTTT
CASSFAWGREKLFF
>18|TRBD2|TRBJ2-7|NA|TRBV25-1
TGTGCCAGCAGTATGTCTTTGCTAGCGGGAGGGCCTAACTACGAGCAGTACTTC
CASSMSLLAGGPNYEQYF